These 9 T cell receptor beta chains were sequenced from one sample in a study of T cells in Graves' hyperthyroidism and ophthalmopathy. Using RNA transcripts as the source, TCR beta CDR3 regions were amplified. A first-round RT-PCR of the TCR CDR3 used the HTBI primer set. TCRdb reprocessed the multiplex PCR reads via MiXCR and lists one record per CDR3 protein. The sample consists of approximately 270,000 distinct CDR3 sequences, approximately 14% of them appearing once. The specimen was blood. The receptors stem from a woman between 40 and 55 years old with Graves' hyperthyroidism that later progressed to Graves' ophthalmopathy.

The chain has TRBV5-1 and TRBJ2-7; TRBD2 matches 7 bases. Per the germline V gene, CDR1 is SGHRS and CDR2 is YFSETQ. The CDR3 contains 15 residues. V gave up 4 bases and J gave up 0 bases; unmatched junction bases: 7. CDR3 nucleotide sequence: TGCGCCAGCAGCGGGGGGGGAGGACTCTCCTACGAGCAGTACTTC. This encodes CASSGGGGLSYEQYF.

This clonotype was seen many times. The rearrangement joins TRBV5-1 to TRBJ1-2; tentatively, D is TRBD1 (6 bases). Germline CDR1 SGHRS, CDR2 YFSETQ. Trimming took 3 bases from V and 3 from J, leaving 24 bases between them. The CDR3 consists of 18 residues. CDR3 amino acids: CASSWGTPWQGHYYGYTF. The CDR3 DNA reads TGCGCCAGCAGCTGGGGAACCCCATGGCAGGGGCACTACTATGGCTACACCTTC. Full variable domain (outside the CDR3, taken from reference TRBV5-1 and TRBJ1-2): KAGVTQTPRYLIKTRGQQVTLSCSPISGHRSVSWYQQTPGQGLQFLFEYFSETQRNKGNFPGRFSGRQFSNSRSEMNVSTLELGDSALYLCASSWGTPWQGHYYGYTFGSGTRLTVV.

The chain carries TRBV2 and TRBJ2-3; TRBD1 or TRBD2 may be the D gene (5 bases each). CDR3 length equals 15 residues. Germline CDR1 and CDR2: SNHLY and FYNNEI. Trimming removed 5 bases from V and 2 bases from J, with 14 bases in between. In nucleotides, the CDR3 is TGTGCCAGCAGTTCTCGGGACCCCTACACAGATACGCAGTATTTT. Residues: CASSSRDPYTDTQYF.

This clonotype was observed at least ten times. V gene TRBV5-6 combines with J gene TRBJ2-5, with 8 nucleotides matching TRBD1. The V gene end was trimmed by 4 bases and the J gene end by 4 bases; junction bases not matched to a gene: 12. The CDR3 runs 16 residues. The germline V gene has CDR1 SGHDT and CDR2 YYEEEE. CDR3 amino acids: CASSQGAGGLRETQYF. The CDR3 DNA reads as TGTGCCAGCAGCCAGGGGGCAGGTGGATTGCGAGAGACCCAGTACTTC.

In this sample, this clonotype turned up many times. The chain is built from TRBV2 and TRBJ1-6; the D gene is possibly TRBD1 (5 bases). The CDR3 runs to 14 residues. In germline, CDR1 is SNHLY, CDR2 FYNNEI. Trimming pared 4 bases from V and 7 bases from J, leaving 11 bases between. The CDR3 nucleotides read TGTGCCAGCAGTGGGCCTGGGGGGAATTCACCCCTCCACTTT. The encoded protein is CASSGPGGNSPLHF.

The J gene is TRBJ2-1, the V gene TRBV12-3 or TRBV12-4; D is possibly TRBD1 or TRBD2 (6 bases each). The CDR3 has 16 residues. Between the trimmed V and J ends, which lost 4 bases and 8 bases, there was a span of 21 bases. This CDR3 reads CASSSSGGGLGYEQFF. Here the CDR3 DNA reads TGTGCCAGCAGTTCATCTGGAGGGGGGCTTGGGTATGAGCAGTTCTTC.

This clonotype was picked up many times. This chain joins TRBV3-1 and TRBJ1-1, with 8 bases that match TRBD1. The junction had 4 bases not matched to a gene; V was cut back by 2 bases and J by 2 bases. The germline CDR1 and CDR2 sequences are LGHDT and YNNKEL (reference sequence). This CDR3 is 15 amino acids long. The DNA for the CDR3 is TGTGCCAGCAGCCAATACGGACAGGGAAACACTGAAGCTTTCTTT. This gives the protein CASSQYGQGNTEAFF.

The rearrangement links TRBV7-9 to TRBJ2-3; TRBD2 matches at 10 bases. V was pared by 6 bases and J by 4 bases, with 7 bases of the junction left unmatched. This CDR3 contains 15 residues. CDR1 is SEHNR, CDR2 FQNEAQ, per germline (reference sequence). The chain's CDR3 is CASSPSGSLADTQYF. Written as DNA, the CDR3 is TGTGCCAGCAGTCCTAGCGGGAGTTTGGCAGATACGCAGTATTTT.

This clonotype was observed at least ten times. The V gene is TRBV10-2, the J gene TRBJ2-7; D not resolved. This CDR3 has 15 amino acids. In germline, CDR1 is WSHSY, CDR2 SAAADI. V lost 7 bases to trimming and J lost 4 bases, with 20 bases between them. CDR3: CASTHGLGAGYEQYF. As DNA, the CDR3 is TGCGCCAGCACCCACGGCTTAGGCGCCGGATACGAGCAGTACTTC.